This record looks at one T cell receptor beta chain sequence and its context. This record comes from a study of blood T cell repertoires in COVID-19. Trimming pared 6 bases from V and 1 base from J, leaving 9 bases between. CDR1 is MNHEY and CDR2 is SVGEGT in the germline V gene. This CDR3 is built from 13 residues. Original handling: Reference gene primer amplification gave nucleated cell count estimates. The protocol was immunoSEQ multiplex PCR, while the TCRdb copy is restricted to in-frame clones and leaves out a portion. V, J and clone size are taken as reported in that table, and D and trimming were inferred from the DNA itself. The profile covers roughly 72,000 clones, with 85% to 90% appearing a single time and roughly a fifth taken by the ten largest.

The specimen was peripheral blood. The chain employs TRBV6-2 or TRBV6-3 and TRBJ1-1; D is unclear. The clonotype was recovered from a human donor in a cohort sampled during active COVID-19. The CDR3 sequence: CASSFRGNTEAFF. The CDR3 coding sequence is TGTGCCAGCAGCTTTCGGGGGAACACTGAAGCTTTCTTT.